The clone carrying this T cell receptor (beta chain) was seen a few times. Its antigen is not known. The sample comes from a study of regulatory T cells in long-lasting Graves disease. Study background: Over-5-year antithyroid drug use with positive TSH receptor antibodies defined persistent Graves' disease in the study.

Arm-PCR of CDR3 regions and iRepertoire HTBI primers were used to build TCR beta libraries. From the multiplex PCR reads, TCRdb called clonotypes with MiXCR, one entry per CDR3 protein. The table lists about 450,000 distinct CDR3 sequences, roughly a quarter of them singletons. Time point reported: persistent/refractory GD, antithyroid drugs over 5 years with positive TRAb. PBMC RNA served as the TCR library source. American Thyroid Association guidelines defined Graves' disease diagnosis. The CDR3 is made up of 14 amino acids. The germline V gene has CDR1 SGHTA and CDR2 FQGNSA. V lost 5 bases, J lost 8 bases, and 16 bases lay in between. Study-wide findings and caveats: Clonotypes that were public and shared totalled a few thousand in persistent patients versus 800 to 1,000 in new patients. Persistent disease favored TRBV28, TRBJ1-2 and TRBJ2-5.

The V call is TRBV7-2, the J call TRBJ2-4; D perhaps matches TRBD1 (6 bases). This TCR came from a female donor with Graves disease. The specimen comprised peripheral blood mononuclear cells (PBMCs), sampled when the disease was refractory, from a patient treated with antithyroid drugs. The CDR3 region is CASSPGTRPHIQYF. The CDR3 DNA reads as TGTGCCAGCAGCCCCGGGACAAGACCCCACATTCAGTACTTC.